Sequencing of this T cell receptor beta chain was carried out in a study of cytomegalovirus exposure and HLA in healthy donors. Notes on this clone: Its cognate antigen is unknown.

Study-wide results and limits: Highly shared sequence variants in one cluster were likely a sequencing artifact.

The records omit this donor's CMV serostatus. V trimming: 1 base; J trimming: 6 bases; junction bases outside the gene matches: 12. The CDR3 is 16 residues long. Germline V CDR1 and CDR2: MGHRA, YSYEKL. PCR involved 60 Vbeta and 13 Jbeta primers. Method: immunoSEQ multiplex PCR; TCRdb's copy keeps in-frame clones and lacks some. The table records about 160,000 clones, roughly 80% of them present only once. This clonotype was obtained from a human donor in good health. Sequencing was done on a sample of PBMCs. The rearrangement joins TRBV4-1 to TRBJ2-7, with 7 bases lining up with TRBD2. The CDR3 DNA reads TGCGCCAGCAGCCAAGTTTTTGGGGGAATAGCGGGCGAGCAGTACTTC. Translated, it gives CASSQVFGGIAGEQYF.